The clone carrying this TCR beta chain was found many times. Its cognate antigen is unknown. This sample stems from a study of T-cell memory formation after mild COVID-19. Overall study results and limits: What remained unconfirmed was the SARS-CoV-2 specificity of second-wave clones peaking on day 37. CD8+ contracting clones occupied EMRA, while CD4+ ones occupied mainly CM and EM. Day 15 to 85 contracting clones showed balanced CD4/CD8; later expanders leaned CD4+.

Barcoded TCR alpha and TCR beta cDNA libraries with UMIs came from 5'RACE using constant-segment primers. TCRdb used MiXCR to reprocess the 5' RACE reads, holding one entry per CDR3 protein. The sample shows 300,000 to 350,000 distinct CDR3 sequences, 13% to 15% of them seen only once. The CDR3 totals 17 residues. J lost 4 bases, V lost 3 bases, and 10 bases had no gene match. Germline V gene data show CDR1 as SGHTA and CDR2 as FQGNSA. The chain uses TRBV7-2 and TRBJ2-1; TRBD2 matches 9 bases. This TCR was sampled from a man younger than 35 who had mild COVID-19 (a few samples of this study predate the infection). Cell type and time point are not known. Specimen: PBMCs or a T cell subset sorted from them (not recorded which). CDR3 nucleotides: TGTGCCAGCAGCTTTAACCCTGGCGGGGGGGCGTACAATGAGCAGTTCTTC. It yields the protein CASSFNPGGGAYNEQFF. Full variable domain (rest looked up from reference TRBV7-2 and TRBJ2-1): GAGVSQSPSNKVTEKGKDVELRCDPISGHTALYWYRQSLGQGLEFLIYFQGNSAPDKSGLPSDRFSAERTGGSVSTLTIQRTQQEDSAVYLCASSFNPGGGAYNEQFFGPGTRLTVL.